The 24 T cell receptor beta chains below were found in one sample sequenced in a study of T cell responses to AZD1222 COVID-19 vaccine. TCRdb's copy holds only in-frame clones and misses some; the assay was immunoSEQ multiplex PCR. Here the sample spans roughly 120,000 clones, more than 65% being singletons. Sequenced here: peripheral blood, sampled on day 0 of AZD1222 vaccination. Every receptor here comes from an adult in good health.

The chain has TRBV7-9 and TRBJ2-7; weak D call: TRBD1 (6 bases). This CDR3 comprises 15 residues. Per germline, CDR1 SEHNR and CDR2 FQNEAQ (reference sequence). V was cut by 3 bases and J by 2 bases, with 14 bases left in between. The CDR3 DNA follows: TGTGCCAGCAGCTTTGGGGGCGACAGAGCCTACGAGCAGTACTTC. Amino acids: CASSFGGDRAYEQYF.

J is TRBJ1-4 and V is TRBV7-6; 8 bases are shared with TRBD1. There are 15 residues in the CDR3. After removal of 1 base from V and 4 bases from J, the junction contained 2 bases not matched to a gene. In germline, CDR1 is SGHVS, CDR2 FNYEAQ. As DNA, the CDR3 is TGTGCCAGCAGCTTAGACAGGGGGTTTAATGAAAAACTGTTTTTT. Its translation is CASSLDRGFNEKLFF.

This rearrangement joins TRBV6-2 or TRBV6-3 to TRBJ1-5; TRBD1 might be the D (5 bases). This CDR3 is built from 14 residues. Trimming shortened V by 2 bases and J by 6 bases, and 11 bases separated the two germline ends. Germline V lookup: CDR1 MNHEY, CDR2 SVGEGT. DNA of the CDR3: TGTGCCAGCAGTTACGCGGGGGGGAGTCAGCCCCAGCATTTT. Translating gives CASSYAGGSQPQHF.

V is TRBV5-4 and J is TRBJ2-3; D is unclear. The CDR3 has 10 amino acids. Looked up from germline, CDR1 is SGHNT and CDR2 is YYREEE (reference sequence). V was trimmed by 7 bases and J by 6 bases, leaving 6 bases between them. CDR3 sequence: CASGTDTQYF. The CDR3 DNA sequence: TGTGCCAGCGGAACGGATACGCAGTATTTT.

The CDR3 spells CASKLGYNSPLHF. For the CDR3, the DNA is TGTGCCAGCAAGCTAGGCTATAATTCACCCCTCCACTTT. The chain employs TRBV28 and TRBJ1-6; D uncertain. The CDR3 has 13 residues. V gave up 7 bases and J gave up 3 bases, with 7 bases separating them. The germline V gene has CDR1 MDHEN and CDR2 SYDVKM. Based on the CDR3 plus reference TRBV28 and TRBJ1-6, the full variable domain is DVKVTQSSRYLVKRTGEKVFLECVQDMDHENMFWYRQDPGLGLRLIYFSYDVKMKEKGDIPEGYSVSREKKERFSLILESASTNQTSMYLCASKLGYNSPLHFGNGTRLTVT.

A single count supports this clone. This rearrangement joins TRBV28 to TRBJ1-2, with D possibly matching TRBD1 (5 bases). The CDR3 loop spans 13 amino acids. Germline-derived CDR1 and CDR2 are MDHEN and SYDVKM. Trimming took 3 bases from V and 8 from J, leaving 13 bases between them. The CDR3 DNA is TGTGCCAGCAGTTTTCAGGGAGACAGAGGCTACACCTTC. The encoded protein is CASSFQGDRGYTF.

The chain carries TRBV10-1 and TRBJ1-5; D not certain. V lost 0 bases, J lost 0 bases, and 27 bases lay in between. The CDR3 runs to 22 residues. Germline V gene data show CDR1 as WNHNN and CDR2 as SYGVQD (reference sequence). CDR3 region: CASSESVVRGLFTCISNQPQHF. CDR3 sequence (DNA): TGCGCCAGCAGTGAGTCAGTAGTTCGAGGCCTCTTCACCTGTATTAGCAATCAGCCCCAGCATTTT.

The chain joins TRBV18 to TRBJ1-4; D possibly corresponds to TRBD1 (6 bases). CDR1 is KGHSH, CDR2 LQKENI, per germline. CDR3 length equals 14 residues. Trimming pared 8 bases from V and 0 bases from J, leaving 10 bases between. The CDR3 protein is CASRGQSTNEKLFF. In DNA form, the CDR3 reads TGTGCCAGCAGAGGACAGTCAACTAATGAAAAACTGTTTTTT.

The V gene is TRBV15, the J gene TRBJ1-1; D is ambiguous. The CDR3 totals 14 residues. The germline V gene has CDR1 LNHNV and CDR2 YYDKDF (reference sequence). V lost 0 bases and J lost 7, with 12 bases in between. The CDR3 sequence: CATSRDGRSFEAFF. CDR3 DNA: TGTGCCACCAGCAGAGATGGGCGGTCCTTTGAAGCTTTCTTT.

The chain uses TRBV9 and TRBJ2-2, with D perhaps matching TRBD2 (6 bases). The CDR3 has 16 residues. V shed 3 bases and J shed 0 bases, with 12 bases lying between them. Germline V gene data show CDR1 as SGDLS and CDR2 as YYNGEE. The CDR3 reads CASSATGLTNTGELFF. The CDR3 DNA sequence: TGTGCCAGCAGCGCTACTGGACTAACGAACACCGGGGAGCTGTTTTTT.

The chain uses TRBV6-5 and TRBJ2-3; no firm D call. The CDR3 is 13 residues long. Germline CDR1 MNHEY, CDR2 SVGAGI. The V gene lost 8 bases and the J gene lost 1 base, with 10 bases spanning the gap. The CDR3 sequence is CASLVQGTDTQYF. CDR3 DNA: TGTGCCAGCCTAGTCCAGGGCACAGATACGCAGTATTTT.

The rearrangement uses TRBV7-9 and TRBJ2-5; weak D call: TRBD1 (5 bases). Germline assignment: CDR1 SEHNR and CDR2 FQNEAQ (reference sequence). Trimming left V 2 bases short and J 2 bases short, with 9 bases between. The CDR3 has 14 amino acids. CDR3 bases: TGTGCCAGCAGCTTACCCAGGGCTCAAGAGACCCAGTACTTC. It encodes CASSLPRAQETQYF.

The chain joins TRBV18 to TRBJ1-2; 7 bases are shared with TRBD1. Looked up from germline, CDR1 is KGHSH and CDR2 is LQKENI. The CDR3 is 21 amino acids. V shed 3 bases and J 0 bases; nucleotides not matched to a gene: 22. CDR3 coding DNA: TGTGCCAGCTCACCTACAATGACCCCGGGACAGCGCAACCCTACTAACTATGGCTACACCTTC. Protein product: CASSPTMTPGQRNPTNYGYTF.

The chain links TRBV11-2 to TRBJ2-7; the match to TRBD2 covers 8 bases. Germline-derived CDR1 and CDR2 are SGHAT and FQNNGV. The V segment lost 5 bases and the J segment 5 bases; nucleotides outside the gene matches: 8. This CDR3 comprises 14 residues. The CDR3 here is CASSEQAGVHEQYF. For the CDR3, the DNA is TGTGCCAGCAGCGAACAAGCGGGAGTCCACGAGCAGTACTTC. Full variable domain (outside the CDR3, taken from reference TRBV11-2 and TRBJ2-7): EAGVAQSPRYKIIEKRQSVAFWCNPISGHATLYWYQQILGQGPKLLIQFQNNGVVDDSQLPKDRFSAERLKGVDSTLKIQPAKLEDSAVYLCASSEQAGVHEQYFGPGTRLTVT.

This clone appeared a few times. V gene TRBV7-2 combines with J gene TRBJ1-2; tentatively, D is TRBD1 (6 bases). V was trimmed by 5 bases and J by 1 base, leaving 11 bases between them. Germline CDR1 SGHTA, CDR2 FQGNSA. The CDR3 is 14 amino acids. The CDR3 loop is CASSDYRVNYGYTF. The CDR3 DNA reads TGTGCCAGCAGCGACTACAGGGTTAACTATGGCTACACCTTC.

The chain employs TRBV11-2 and TRBJ1-6; TRBD1 might be the D (5 bases). The ends were cut back, 5 bases at V and 9 bases at J, with 17 bases in the middle. The CDR3 consists of 15 residues. Germline lookup yields CDR1 SGHAT and CDR2 FQNNGV. In DNA, the CDR3 is TGTGCCAGCAGCCGTGGGACGGCAATGACTTCACCCCTCCACTTT. Residues: CASSRGTAMTSPLHF. The complete variable domain, with remaining parts taken from reference TRBV11-2 and TRBJ1-6, reads EAGVAQSPRYKIIEKRQSVAFWCNPISGHATLYWYQQILGQGPKLLIQFQNNGVVDDSQLPKDRFSAERLKGVDSTLKIQPAKLEDSAVYLCASSRGTAMTSPLHFGNGTRLTVT.

J is TRBJ1-4 and V is TRBV6-5; D ambiguous. Germline V CDR1 and CDR2: MNHEY, SVGAGI. Trimming took off 11 bases at V and 2 bases at J, with 12 bases between the two ends. The CDR3 contains 13 residues. CDR3 DNA: TGTGCCTCCCAGAGTGTCACTAATGAAAAACTGTTTTTT. It yields the protein CASQSVTNEKLFF.

The chain has TRBV11-2 and TRBJ2-3; 10 positions match TRBD2. V lost 1 base and J lost 2; bases outside the gene matches: 9. The V gene's germline CDR1 is SGHAT and CDR2 FQNNGV. The CDR3 totals 18 residues. CDR3 residues: CASSLGISSGGSTDTQYF. CDR3 sequence (DNA): TGTGCCAGCAGCTTAGGAATTAGTAGCGGGGGGTCCACAGATACGCAGTATTTT.

The genes are TRBV7-2 and TRBJ1-5, with no clear D. Germline CDR1 is SGHTA and CDR2 is FQGNSA. V was clipped by 2 bases and J by 7 bases, with 6 bases between them. This CDR3 is 12 amino acids long. The CDR3 protein is CASSLPQQPQHF. The CDR3 bases are TGTGCCAGCAGCTTACCACAGCAGCCCCAGCATTTT.

V and J are TRBV19 and TRBJ2-2, with D perhaps TRBD1 or TRBD2 (5 bases each). This CDR3 comprises 15 residues. The germline CDR1 and CDR2 sequences are LNHDA and SQIVND (reference sequence). The germline V and J ends were trimmed by 5 bases and 2 bases, with 12 bases remaining between them. The CDR3 nucleotides read TGTGCCAGTAGTCCTGGGACCTATAACACCGGGGAGCTGTTTTTT. It yields the protein CASSPGTYNTGELFF. The entire variable domain, with the rest obtained from reference TRBV19 and TRBJ2-2, is as follows: DGGITQSPKYLFRKEGQNVTLSCEQNLNHDAMYWYRQDPGQGLRLIYYSQIVNDFQKGDIAEGYSVSREKKESFPLTVTSAQKNPTAFYLCASSPGTYNTGELFFGEGSRLTVL.

The chain recombines TRBV28 with TRBJ1-5; a weak D match, TRBD1 (6 bases). This CDR3 has 15 residues. Germline CDR1 reads MDHEN; CDR2 reads SYDVKM. Trimming stripped 5 bases from V and 3 bases from J, with 14 bases between. The CDR3 sequence is CASSGGGGPNQPQHF. DNA of the CDR3: TGTGCCAGCAGTGGAGGGGGGGGACCCAATCAGCCCCAGCATTTT.

The chain is built from TRBV28 and TRBJ2-1; weak D call: TRBD1 (6 bases). In germline, CDR1 is MDHEN, CDR2 SYDVKM. The CDR3 length is 15 residues. The V end was cut by 8 bases, the J end by 4 bases, with 18 bases between. The CDR3 DNA reads as TGTGCCAGCCGGCCAGGGGCCTCGAGTTACAATGAGCAGTTCTTC. It codes for CASRPGASSYNEQFF.

This chain uses TRBV19 with TRBJ2-2; D is uncertain. The CDR3 contains 14 residues. Germline-derived CDR1 and CDR2 are LNHDA and SQIVND (reference sequence). Between the trimmed V and J ends, which lost 10 bases and 0 bases, there was a span of 12 bases. The CDR3 nucleotides read TGTGCCACCTTACAGTTCGCGAACACCGGGGAGCTGTTTTTT. This gives the protein CATLQFANTGELFF. Full variable domain (remainder filled in from reference TRBV19 and TRBJ2-2): DGGITQSPKYLFRKEGQNVTLSCEQNLNHDAMYWYRQDPGQGLRLIYYSQIVNDFQKGDIAEGYSVSREKKESFPLTVTSAQKNPTAFYLCATLQFANTGELFFGEGSRLTVL.

V is TRBV24-1 and J is TRBJ2-6; 10 nucleotides line up with TRBD1. The length of the CDR3 is 17 residues. The J segment lost 0 bases and the V segment lost 5 bases, leaving 3 bases of the junction unmatched. CDR1 is KGHDR and CDR2 is SFDVKD in the germline V gene. Here the CDR3 reads CATSVGTGDSGANVLTF. The DNA for the CDR3 is TGTGCCACCAGTGTAGGGACAGGGGACTCTGGGGCCAACGTCCTGACTTTC.